This T cell receptor beta chain emerged from a study of shared clonotypes between healthy human individuals (dated by TCRdb to about 2020). About the full investigation: The cohort comprised a couple of women and a few men aged 18 to 49 years. For each donor, CD4 naive and CD4 memory were each run on three plates, CD8 naive on two plates, and CD8 memory on one plate. To estimate repertoire size and how much clonotype sharing occurs between individuals, the study deeply sequenced the blood TCR repertoires of five healthy adults. To increase sequencing depth and limit assay-specific biases, TCR repertoire library preparation and sequencing were carried out by different laboratories using diverse techniques. Each donor's leukapheresis produced roughly between about 0.85 and 10 billion PBMCs. General findings and caveats noted by the study authors: Sharing across a few donors was observed for approximately 5% of naive CD4, less than 4% of naive CD8, 2.3% of memory CD4, and about 0.39% of memory CD8 clonotypes. Because the study included only a small number of donors, the genetic and exposure-history diversity represented was limited. Sampling was restricted to blood, and TCR repertoires in tissues likely differ from the TCR repertoires found in blood. Rarefaction of sorted-subset datasets indicated incomplete sequencing despite the large sequencing depth. Compared with non-shared clonotypes, clonotypes shared by all four sorted-subset donors had higher generation probabilities. Larger estimated clonotype richness was generally found for naive subsets than for memory subsets. Pairwise subsampling indicated that sequencing depth was expected to affect the degree of clonotype sharing among donors.

Per the germline V gene, SGHRS is the CDR1 and YFSETQ is the CDR2. The CDR3 goes from the cysteine to the phenylalanine over 16 residues. Only the CDR3 region is kept as DNA, spanning 48 bases read in frame from base 1. CD8 naive samples consisted of CD45RO-negative cells that were positively selected for CCR7, yielding a CD45RA+CCR7+ population without TemRA cells. Healthy HIV-negative adults with no recently reported acute infections or vaccinations were included as donors. Only Caucasian adults living in Nashville, Tennessee, USA were represented among the donors. After blood collection by leukapheresis, PBMCs were isolated using Ficoll-Histopaque density gradient centrifugation and then cryopreserved in the vapor phase of liquid nitrogen. Purity and quantity of every magnetically sorted T cell population were checked by analytical flow cytometry. Genomic DNA was isolated from each sorted fraction and quantified by UV absorbance on a Nanodrop 2000c.

Note on this clone: There is no known antigen for this receptor. One end of the junction fails to match germline, which may point to a read error.

Using the deep immunoSEQ assay, multiplex PCR amplified TCR CDR3 regions from genomic DNA. For each cell subset, the extracted genomic DNA was distributed evenly across all wells of several immunoSEQ 96-well plates, and each plate served as one replicate. For sorted subsets, each replicate PCR was loaded with 200 ng genomic DNA, equivalent to about 33,000 T cell genomes. Purified libraries were quantified with a Qubit 3.0 fluorometer, sized on a Bioanalyzer 2100, and re-quantified with the KAPA Library Quantification kit. A separate single-read 150-cycle Illumina NextSeq 550 flow cell was used to sequence each immunoSEQ 96-well plate. Processing in the source paper ran as follows. The immunoSEQ output contained only junctional sequences without quality scores, so filtering could not match that applied to full-length reads. Sequences were annotated with PyIR, a Python wrapper for IgBLAST v1.9, using IMGT germline references to assign V/J genes and CDR3. Reads were filtered out if the reads had weak V/J assignments (E-value above 1e-6), no CDR3, stop codons, out-of-frame junctions, or ambiguous translated residues. V3J clonotypes were defined as sequences sharing an identical inferred V gene, J gene, and CDR3 amino acid sequence. The percentage overlap between two repertoires was calculated by dividing the number of shared unique clonotypes by the size of the smaller repertoire. Repertoire richness was assessed with RTK rarefaction, the Chao1 estimator, and Recon v2.1 estimates of unobserved clonotypes. For all TCRbeta clonotypes obtained by the gDNA method from four donors, generation probabilities were computed with OLGA. Not all clones reach the TCRdb copy of this immuneACCESS table, which keeps in-frame sequences only. Checked studies attribute under half of the gap to unresolved V genes and leave the rest unexplained. V and J calls and clone size are those listed in that table; D and trimming were worked out from the DNA. The sample yields about 2.1 million clones; more than 85% were counted once. Of the sample, 1.7% falls within the top ten clones.

Recombination connected TRBV5-1 to TRBJ2-1; the junction holds 13 bases that match TRBD2. The sequence came from a man aged 18 to 35 in good health. Some clones in this sample may be carry-over from other donors' samples. Sequences were obtained from naive CD8+ T cells from PBMCs. The intended sense of this specimen's cell subset or site label: CD45RA+CCR7+. Here the CDR3 is given as CASSMGLAGTYNERFF. The sequence in DNA is TGCGCCAGCAGCATGGGACTAGCGGGAACCTACAATGAGCGGTTCTTC.